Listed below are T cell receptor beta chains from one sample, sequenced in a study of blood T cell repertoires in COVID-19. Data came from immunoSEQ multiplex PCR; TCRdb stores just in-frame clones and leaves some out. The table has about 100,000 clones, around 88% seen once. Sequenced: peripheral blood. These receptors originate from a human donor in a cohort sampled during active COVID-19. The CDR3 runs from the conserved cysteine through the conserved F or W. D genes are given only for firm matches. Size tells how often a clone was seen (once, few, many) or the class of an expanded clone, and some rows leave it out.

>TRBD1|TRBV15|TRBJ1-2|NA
TGTGCCACCAGCTTTCGAATGACAGGGAATGGTGGCTACACCTTC
CATSFRMTGNGGYTF
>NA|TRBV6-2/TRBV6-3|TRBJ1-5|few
TGTGCCAGCAGCCGTGGAGTGAGCAATCAGCCCCAGCATTTT
CASSRGVSNQPQHF
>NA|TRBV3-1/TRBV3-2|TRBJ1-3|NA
TGTGCCAGCAGCCAACTATCCGTACAGAGCTCTGGAAACACCATATATTTT
CASSQLSVQSSGNTIYF
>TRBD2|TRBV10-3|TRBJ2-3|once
TGTGCCATCAGGGGGACTAGCGGGAGTGCAGATACGCAGTATTTT
CAIRGTSGSADTQYF
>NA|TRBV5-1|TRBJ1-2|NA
TGCGCCAGCAGCTTGGGTGGGGCAGCCAAGGGCGACTATGGCTACACCTTC
CASSLGGAAKGDYGYTF
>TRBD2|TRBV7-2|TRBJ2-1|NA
TGTGCCAGCAGCTTTACGGGAGGCCCTTACAATGAGCAGTTCTTC
CASSFTGGPYNEQFF
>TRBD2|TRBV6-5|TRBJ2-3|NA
TGTGCCAGCAGTTACAGGAGCGGGGAGGCCGATACGCAGTATTTT
CASSYRSGEADTQYF
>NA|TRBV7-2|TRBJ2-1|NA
TGTGCCAGCACCCTAAGCGAAAGCTCCTACAATGAGCAGTTCTTC
CASTLSESSYNEQFF
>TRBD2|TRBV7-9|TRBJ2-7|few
TGTGCCAGCTCGGTAGCGGGAGGGAACACCCACGAGCAGTACTTC
CASSVAGGNTHEQYF
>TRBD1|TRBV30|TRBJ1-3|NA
TGTGCCGGGAACAGGGGGTCGGGAAACACCATATATTTT
CAGNRGSGNTIYF
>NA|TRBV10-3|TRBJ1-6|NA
TGTGCCATCAGTGAGCAGGGCTTTAATTCACCCCTCCACTTT
CAISEQGFNSPLHF
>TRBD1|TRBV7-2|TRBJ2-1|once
TGTGCCAGCAGCGCAAACAGGGGCGGGAATGAGCAGTTCTTC
CASSANRGGNEQFF
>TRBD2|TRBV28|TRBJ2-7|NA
TGTGCCAGCAGCCTCGTCGGGGGGTTCGGCGAGCAGTACTTC
CASSLVGGFGEQYF
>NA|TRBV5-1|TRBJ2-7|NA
TGCGCCAGCAGCTTGGCCGGGACAAATGCCTACGAGCAGTACTTC
CASSLAGTNAYEQYF
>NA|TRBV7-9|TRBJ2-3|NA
TGTGCCAGCAGCAGGACAGCTGCTAGCACAGATACGCAGTATTTT
CASSRTAASTDTQYF